The 11 T cell receptor beta chains listed next were all sequenced from one sample in a study of blood T cell repertoires in COVID-19. Using immunoSEQ multiplex PCR, the repertoire was profiled, and TCRdb retains in-frame clones only, with some absent. The table lists some 150,000 clones, 89% of them singletons. Sequences were obtained from peripheral blood. Every receptor here comes from a man between 60 and 70 years old with acute or convalescent COVID-19.

This rearrangement joins TRBV27 to TRBJ1-2, with 7 bases matching TRBD1. The V gene's germline CDR1 is MNHEY and CDR2 SMNVEV (reference sequence). The CDR3 length is 15 residues. The junction had 9 bases not matched to a gene; V was cut back by 4 bases and J by 4 bases. The CDR3 coding sequence is TGTGCCAGCAGTTCCCAAGTAGACAGGGCCTATGGCTACACCTTC. Protein product: CASSSQVDRAYGYTF.

The genes are TRBV18 and TRBJ2-3, with TRBD1 as a possible D gene (6 bases). From germline, CDR1 is KGHSH and CDR2 LQKENI. The V gene lost 3 bases and the J gene lost 8 bases, with 15 bases spanning the gap. This CDR3 contains 14 residues. The CDR3 loop is CASSPGTGSRTQYF. CDR3 bases: TGTGCCAGCTCACCTGGTACAGGGTCTCGTACGCAGTATTTT.

This clone came up once. This chain joins TRBV18 and TRBJ1-3; TRBD1 might be the D (5 bases). Germline V gene sequence: CDR1 KGHSH, CDR2 LQKENI. The CDR3 covers 15 residues. Trimming shortened V by 4 bases and J by 0 bases, and 10 bases separated the two germline ends. The CDR3 protein is CASSRGRTSGNTIYF. In DNA, the CDR3 is TGTGCCAGCTCACGGGGCCGGACCTCTGGAAACACCATATATTTT.

The rearrangement uses TRBV12-5 and TRBJ2-7, with 8 positions matching TRBD1. With 1 base clipped from V and 2 bases from J, the junction kept 7 bases outside the gene matches. Germline V gives CDR1 LGHNT, CDR2 FRNRAP. The CDR3 runs 16 residues. This CDR3 is CASGLDSSGGAYEQYF. As DNA, the CDR3 is TGTGCTAGTGGTTTGGACTCATCAGGGGGCGCCTACGAGCAGTACTTC.

This clone was seen a single time. This rearrangement joins TRBV7-2 to TRBJ2-1; 7 bases are shared with TRBD1. V lost 4 bases to trimming and J lost 9 bases; unmatched junction nucleotides: 12. Germline CDR1 SGHTA, CDR2 FQGNSA. This CDR3 spans 15 amino acids. The CDR3 protein is CASSSHSTGPTEQFF. CDR3 sequence (DNA): TGTGCCAGCAGCTCCCATTCGACAGGGCCTACTGAGCAGTTCTTC. The full variable domain, in which reference TRBV7-2 and TRBJ2-1 provide the parts outside the CDR3, is GAGVSQSPSNKVTEKGKDVELRCDPISGHTALYWYRQSLGQGLEFLIYFQGNSAPDKSGLPSDRFSAERTGGSVSTLTIQRTQQEDSAVYLCASSSHSTGPTEQFFGPGTRLTVL.

This sequence joins TRBV18 and TRBJ1-3; 8 bases match TRBD1. Germline V gives CDR1 KGHSH, CDR2 LQKENI. CDR3 size: 18 residues. The V gene end was trimmed by 6 bases and the J gene end by 3 bases; junction bases not matched to a gene: 16. CDR3 in DNA: TGTGCCAGCTCGGCTCAGGGGACAGGCCTTTCGGGTGGAAACACCATATATTTT. Translation gives CASSAQGTGLSGGNTIYF.

The chain couples TRBV4-1 to TRBJ2-7, with TRBD2 identical over 8 bases. CDR3 length: 15 residues. Germline V gene lookup returns CDR1 MGHRA and CDR2 YSYEKL. Trimming removed 2 bases from V and 0 bases from J; junction bases left unmatched: 3. CDR3 sequence reads: CASSQIAGHSYEQYF. The CDR3 DNA follows: TGCGCCAGCAGCCAAATAGCGGGGCACTCCTACGAGCAGTACTTC.

The J gene is TRBJ2-3, the V gene TRBV24-1, with 9 bases matching TRBD2. The CDR3 totals 16 residues. V shed 9 bases and J 5 bases; nucleotides not matched to a gene: 14. Germline V gives CDR1 KGHDR, CDR2 SFDVKD. CDR3 sequence: CATARGLARGEDTQYF. CDR3 in DNA: TGTGCCACCGCCCGAGGACTAGCGAGGGGAGAAGATACGCAGTATTTT.

This chain uses TRBV6-5 with TRBJ2-7; TRBD1 matches 8 bases. Per the germline V gene, CDR1 is MNHEY and CDR2 is SVGAGI. The CDR3 length is 13 residues. The junction had 5 bases not matched to a gene; V was cut back by 4 bases and J by 6 bases. The CDR3 coding sequence is TGTGCCAGCAGTTCGGAAACAGGGGGCGAGCAGTACTTC. Its protein is CASSSETGGEQYF.

J is TRBJ1-5 and V is TRBV19, with TRBD1 identical over 10 bases. Germline V lookup: CDR1 LNHDA, CDR2 SQIVND (reference sequence). The V segment lost 5 bases and the J segment 4 bases; nucleotides outside the gene matches: 8. The CDR3 is 16 amino acids. CDR3 amino acids: CASSYVPGQGNQPQHF. For the CDR3, the DNA is TGTGCCAGTAGTTACGTACCGGGACAGGGGAATCAGCCCCAGCATTTT.

The chain joins TRBV7-2 to TRBJ2-5; 11 nucleotides line up with TRBD2. Germline-derived CDR1 and CDR2 are SGHTA and FQGNSA. V shed 5 bases, J shed 5 bases, and the junction held 13 bases outside the gene matches. The CDR3 loop spans 17 amino acids. This CDR3 reads CASSPKLAGEFGETQYF. DNA for the CDR3: TGTGCCAGCAGCCCAAAACTAGCGGGGGAGTTCGGGGAGACCCAGTACTTC.